The 12 T cell receptor beta chains below were found in one sample sequenced in a study of blood T cell repertoires in COVID-19. Sequenced by immunoSEQ multiplex PCR; TCRdb stores in-frame clones only, minus some. The sample lists some 240,000 clones, 82% seen once, with around an eighth in the top ten. The specimen sequenced was peripheral blood. The source of these receptors is a woman in her sixties with active or convalescent COVID-19.

J is TRBJ2-1 and V is TRBV5-1; 9 bases line up with TRBD1. The V and J ends lost 0 bases and 2 bases, in that order; junction bases with no gene match: 0. The CDR3 contains 15 residues. Germline CDR1 reads SGHRS; CDR2 reads YFSETQ. CDR3 residues: CASSLGTGAYNEQFF. DNA of the CDR3: TGCGCCAGCAGCTTGGGGACAGGGGCCTACAATGAGCAGTTCTTC.

The chain links TRBV5-4 to TRBJ1-1; 10 nucleotides agree with TRBD1. The V gene end was trimmed by 4 bases and the J gene end by 1 base; junction bases not matched to a gene: 7. The CDR3 spans 16 residues. Germline V CDR1 and CDR2: SGHNT, YYREEE (reference sequence). CDR3 DNA: TGTGCCAGCAGCCCGGACAGGGGGGTCCCGAACACTGAAGCTTTCTTT. Amino acids: CASSPDRGVPNTEAFF.

The gene calls are TRBV2 and TRBJ1-1; 7 bases fit TRBD1. J lost 2 bases, V lost 6 bases, and 9 bases had no gene match. The germline V gene has CDR1 SNHLY and CDR2 FYNNEI. There are 15 residues in the CDR3. The CDR3 protein is CASRARQGPNTEAFF. The CDR3 DNA reads as TGTGCCAGCAGAGCCAGACAGGGACCTAACACTGAAGCTTTCTTT.

This chain links TRBV9 with TRBJ1-5; 7 bases match TRBD1. With 9 bases clipped from V and 5 bases from J, the junction kept 8 bases outside the gene matches. The CDR3 sequence is 13 residues long. Germline V gene sequence: CDR1 SGDLS, CDR2 YYNGEE. The DNA for the CDR3 is TGTGCCACCTTAGGGGACAGTGATCAGCCCCAGCATTTT. It translates to CATLGDSDQPQHF.

The chain links TRBV12-5 to TRBJ2-1; TRBD2 matches at 13 bases. V was clipped by 5 bases and J by 8 bases; unmatched bases: 18. Germline lookup yields CDR1 LGHNT and CDR2 FRNRAP. The CDR3 totals 19 residues. The CDR3 DNA sequence: TGTGCTAGTGGTACCCGGGACAGGGGGACTAGCGGGGCGAAGGATGAGCAGTTCTTC. This sequence encodes CASGTRDRGTSGAKDEQFF.

The genes are TRBV27 and TRBJ1-5; D not certain. CDR1 MNHEY and CDR2 SMNVEV come from the germline V gene (reference sequence). Trimming cost V 10 bases and J 7 bases, with 20 bases left between them. This CDR3 has 14 amino acids. The CDR3 loop reads CATRQAQPGQPQHF. In DNA form, the CDR3 reads TGTGCCACCCGACAAGCCCAACCGGGGCAGCCCCAGCATTTT.

The chain employs TRBV13 and TRBJ1-3, with D possibly being TRBD1 (6 bases). Germline V gene data show CDR1 as PRHDT and CDR2 as FYEKMQ (reference sequence). The V end lost 3 bases, the J end lost 4 bases, and 16 bases lay between the germline ends. The CDR3 is 16 residues long. The CDR3 loop reads CASSFQGQRIGNTIYF. In nucleotides, the CDR3 is TGTGCCAGCAGCTTTCAGGGACAACGAATCGGAAACACCATATATTTT.

The gene calls are TRBV18 and TRBJ1-6; D is undetermined. V gave up 4 bases and J gave up 0 bases, with 7 bases separating them. The CDR3 runs 15 residues. CDR1 and CDR2 (germline): KGHSH, LQKENI. The CDR3 is CASSRASSYNSPLHF. DNA for the CDR3: TGTGCCAGCTCACGCGCGAGCTCCTATAATTCACCCCTCCACTTT.

The rearrangement uses TRBV5-6 and TRBJ1-2; D is perhaps TRBD1 (6 bases). CDR3 size: 15 residues. Trimming took off 4 bases at V and 4 bases at J, with 17 bases between the two ends. Germline V gene data show CDR1 as SGHDT and CDR2 as YYEEEE. CDR3 protein: CASSTGQRSRYGYTF. CDR3 sequence (DNA): TGTGCCAGCAGCACCGGACAGCGCAGCCGCTATGGCTACACCTTC.

The V call is TRBV7-8, the J call TRBJ2-7; 7 nucleotides agree with TRBD1. Per the germline V gene, CDR1 is SGHVS and CDR2 is FQNEAQ. After removal of 1 base from V and 0 bases from J, the junction contained 0 bases not matched to a gene. This CDR3 spans 14 amino acids. CDR3 amino acids: CASSLDRGSYEQYF. As DNA, the CDR3 is TGTGCCAGCAGCTTAGACAGGGGCTCCTACGAGCAGTACTTC.

This clone turned up a few times. The chain joins TRBV10-1 to TRBJ2-3; D perhaps matches TRBD2 (7 bases). The CDR3 totals 16 residues. Germline V gene lookup returns CDR1 WNHNN and CDR2 SYGVQD (reference sequence). With 3 bases removed from V and 0 bases from J, the gap between germline ends came to 13 bases. The CDR3 loop is CASSDQAGASTDTQYF. CDR3 in DNA: TGCGCCAGCAGTGATCAGGCGGGGGCCAGCACAGATACGCAGTATTTT.

The rearrangement uses TRBV4-1 and TRBJ1-5, with 10 bases matching TRBD1. Germline loops: CDR1 MGHRA, CDR2 YSYEKL. Losses at the gene ends were 4 bases for V and 6 bases for J; bases not matched to a gene: 3. This CDR3 spans 14 amino acids. CDR3 sequence reads: CASSPTGGVQPQHF. CDR3 nucleotides: TGCGCCAGCAGCCCGACAGGGGGCGTTCAGCCCCAGCATTTT.